Detailed here is one TCR beta chain. The antigen is unknown. Germline CDR1 SQVTM, CDR2 ANQGSEA. CDR3 size: 13 residues. Trimming cost V 7 bases and J 2 bases; bases outside gene matches: 7. This sample was included in a study of shared clonotypes between healthy human individuals. This table comes from immunoSEQ multiplex PCR, and its TCRdb copy is limited to in-frame clones, with some not included. The sample includes 2 million to 3 million clones, approximately 93% seen only once; the top ten take 0.36%. The donors were all Caucasian adults (living in Nashville, Tennessee). Study outcomes and limitations: Represented diversity (both genetic and exposure-history) was limited by the small number of donors.

The receptor comes from a man aged 18 to 30 in good health. Some clones in this sample may be carry-over from other donors' samples. The rearrangement joins TRBV29-1 to TRBJ2-7, with 8 bases lining up with TRBD1. What was sequenced was naive CD4+ T cells from PBMCs. Subset meaning: CD45RA+ positively selected. The CDR3 DNA reads as TGCAGCGCCAGCAACAGGGGGACCTACGAGCAGTACTTC. Amino acids: CSASNRGTYEQYF.